In this sample, the clone carrying this T cell receptor (beta chain) turned up once. Sequencing was performed with immunoSEQ multiplex PCR; in TCRdb, only in-frame clones are kept and a portion is missing. The sample lists approximately 48,000 clones; about 80% were seen once. The source of the sample is a study of OX40 agonist ivuxolimab in advanced cancers. V dropped 3 bases and J dropped 7 bases, with 6 bases sitting between them. Germline loops: CDR1 LNHDA, CDR2 SQIVND (reference sequence). This CDR3 has 12 amino acids. The receptor comes from an adult with an advanced solid tumor such as melanoma, head and neck, liver or kidney cancer. Material: CD4+ or CD8+ T cells sorted from blood, obtained in a trial of the OX40 agonist ivuxolimab. The chain carries TRBV19 and TRBJ2-2; no reliable D call. CDR3 DNA sequence: TGTGCCAGTAGTATTTGGGGCGGGGAGCTGTTTTTT. Its translation: CASSIWGGELFF.